Listed here are 17 T cell receptor beta chains from one sample, sequenced in a study of CD8+ T cells in alopecia areata. Sorting of pooled cutaneous lymph node cells used CD4, CD8alpha, NKG2D, NKG2ACE and other markers. Sequencing templates came from extracted RNA that was reverse transcribed into cDNA. Sequencing used immunoSEQ multiplex PCR; TCRdb keeps in-frame clones, though not all of them. This sample shows 250,000 or so clones and no singletons; 1.2% rests with the ten largest. Source material: CD4+ T cells sorted from a lymph node. These receptors were taken from a C3H/HeJ mouse with alopecia areata. These mice share the MHC haplotype H2-k.

This clone was observed a few times. Gene names refer to mouse genes. The read finishes 4 residues shy of the CDR3 end, and the germline J gene is used to complete it. The chain recombines TRBV5 with TRBJ1-2, with a weak D call TRBD1 (6 bases). The V gene's germline CDR1 is LGHNA and CDR2 YNLKQL (reference sequence). This CDR3 comprises 14 residues. The V end was cut by 0 bases, the J end by 3 bases, with 8 bases between. The CDR3 loop is CASSQDHRDSDYTF. The covered CDR3 bases are TGTGCCAGCAGCCAAGATCACAGGGACTCC.

There are a few counts of this clone. Gene names are mouse gene names. The read terminates 4 residues before the CDR3 end, so the remaining end is supplied by the germline J gene. V is TRBV14 and J is TRBJ2-2; D is undetermined. The CDR3 sequence is 15 residues long. CDR1 and CDR2 (germline): SGHDT, FRDEAV. The ends were cut back, 3 bases at V and 0 bases at J, with 9 bases in the middle. The CDR3 bases that were read are TGTGCCAGCAGTTGGATGACACCAAACACCGGG. This encodes CASSWMTPNTG. The complete CDR3 protein is CASSWMTPNTGQLYF.

Concerning this clone itself: Each gene name is a mouse one. The CDR3 sequence is CTCSAEQGPDYTF. CDR3 DNA, as far as it was read: TGCACCTGCAGTGCAGAACAGGGTCCC. V usage is TRBV1 and J usage is TRBJ1-2, with D possibly being TRBD1 (6 bases). The read is 4 residues too short to cover the CDR3 end, so that end is filled in from the germline J gene. CDR3 length: 13 amino acids. Germline values: CDR1 NSQYPW, CDR2 LRSPGD (reference sequence).

About this clone: Gene names refer to mouse genes. Distinct nucleotide sequences in the sample also encode this CDR3. The sequenced CDR3 bases are TGTGCCAGCGGTGATGCAGACAGAAACTCC. Encoded protein: CASGDADRNS. The whole CDR3 region reads CASGDADRNSDYTF. The chain joins TRBV13-2 to TRBJ1-2; the D gene is possibly TRBD1 (5 bases). The read ends 4 residues before the CDR3 terminus; that terminus is restored from the germline J gene. The CDR3 sequence is 14 residues long. Germline V gene lookup returns CDR1 NNHNN and CDR2 SYGAGS (reference sequence). The V gene lost 0 bases and the J gene lost 1 base, with 7 bases spanning the gap.

As to this clone: The germline and genes are mouse ones. Sequencing ends 4 residues short of the CDR3 end; the germline J gene provides the rest. The rearrangement uses TRBV31 and TRBJ2-1; no reliable D call. Germline V gene lookup returns CDR1 GKSSPN and CDR2 SITVG. Trimming shortened V by 1 base and J by 5 bases, and 3 bases separated the two germline ends. The CDR3 runs to 11 residues. CDR3 DNA, as far as it was read: TGTGCCTGGAGTCAAGATGCT. Its translation is CAWSQDA. The whole CDR3 protein is CAWSQDAEQFF.

A few counts support this clone. A much larger clonotype is one base distant, so this may be a read error. The genes and germline here are from mouse. The read ends 4 residues shy of where the CDR3 ends; the end is completed using the germline J gene. Other nucleotide sequences from this sample produce the same CDR3. This chain connects TRBV13-3 to TRBJ2-3; 11 bases map to TRBD1. Germline V CDR1 and CDR2: NNHDY, SYVADS. This CDR3 spans 15 amino acids. Trimming at V came to 3 bases and at J to 1 base, leaving 1 base not matched to a gene. The CDR3 spells CASSGTGGRAETLYF. The sequenced CDR3 bases are TGTGCCAGCAGTGGGACAGGGGGCCGTGCAGAA.

A remark on this clone: Any gene name here is a mouse gene name. The CDR3 end lies 4 residues beyond the end of the read and is filled in from the germline J gene. The same CDR3 also results from other DNA sequences found in this sample. The chain joins TRBV19 to TRBJ2-3; D may match TRBD1 or TRBD2 (5 bases each). CDR1 and CDR2 from the germline V gene are FNHDT and SITEND (reference sequence). This CDR3 has 14 residues. Trimming removed 3 bases at V and 0 bases at J, with 8 bases between. The covered CDR3 bases are TGTGCCAGCAGTAGGGGGTCTAGTGCAGAA. Protein: CASSRGSSAE. From start to end, the CDR3 is CASSRGSSAETLYF. Drawing the rest from reference TRBV19 and TRBJ2-3, the complete variable domain is GGIITQTPKFLIGQEGQKLTLKCQQNFNHDTMYWYRQDSGKGLRLIYYSITENDLQKGDLSEGYDASREKKSSFSLTVTSAQKNEMAVFLCASSRGSSAETLYFGSGTRLTVL.

This clone was seen more than once but under ten times. The gene names given are mouse names. The CDR3 end lies 4 residues beyond the end of the read and is filled in from the germline J gene. The rearrangement links TRBV1 to TRBJ2-7; 12 bases match TRBD1. CDR3 size: 15 residues. CDR1 is NSQYPW, CDR2 LRSPGD, per germline (reference sequence). The CDR3 bases that were read are TGCACCTGCAGTGCAGGGGACAGGGGGCGCGAT. This translates into CTCSAGDRGRD. The CDR3 in its entirety is CTCSAGDRGRDEQYF.

Note on this clone: Mouse gene names apply. The observed sequence ends 4 residues before the CDR3 terminus, with the missing tail filled in from the germline J gene. The chain recombines TRBV13-3 with TRBJ1-1; D possibly corresponds to TRBD1 (5 bases). The CDR3 has 12 amino acids. The germline V gene encodes CDR1 NNHDY and CDR2 SYVADS. The CDR3 sequence is CASSDEGAEVFF. The DNA read from the CDR3 is TGTGCCAGCAGTGATGAAGGGGCA.

In this sample, this clone turned up a few times. All gene names here are mouse names. Sequencing ends 4 residues short of the CDR3 end; the germline J gene provides the rest. V usage is TRBV13-3 and J usage is TRBJ2-1; TRBD2 agrees at 10 bases. CDR3 length equals 15 residues. Germline V gene lookup returns CDR1 NNHDY and CDR2 SYVADS. J was trimmed by 6 bases and V by 0 bases; bases with no gene match: 3. The CDR3 spells CASSDAGGAPAEQFF. The DNA read from the CDR3 is TGTGCCAGCAGTGATGCTGGGGGGGCGCCTGCT.

Details on this clone: Gene names follow the mouse nomenclature. Sequencing ends 4 residues short of the CDR3 end; the germline J gene provides the rest. The identical CDR3 is also encoded by other nucleotide sequences in the sample. V usage is TRBV17 and J usage is TRBJ2-4, with no clear D. CDR3 length: 14 amino acids. Germline values: CDR1 MNHDT, CDR2 YYDKIL. V lost 0 bases, J lost 0 bases, and 4 bases lay in between. CDR3 protein: CASSRDPSQNTLYF. The DNA read from the CDR3 is TGTGCTAGCAGTAGAGACCCTAGTCAAAAC.

There are a few counts of this clone. Germline and genes: mouse. Partial CDR3 DNA: TGTGCCAGCAGTGATCAGGGGATCGGGCCC. This codes for CASSDQGIGP. The complete CDR3 reads CASSDQGIGPDYTF. The chain is built from TRBV13-1 and TRBJ1-2; a weak D match, TRBD1 (6 bases). The read stops 4 residues short of the end of the CDR3; the missing end is completed from the germline J gene. CDR3 length: 14 amino acids. Germline V gene data show CDR1 as NSHNY and CDR2 as SYGAGN.

For this clone: Genes and germline are mouse. The CDR3 end lies 4 residues beyond the end of the read and is filled in from the germline J gene. V and J are TRBV1 and TRBJ2-1, with 7 bases that match TRBD1. CDR1 NSQYPW and CDR2 LRSPGD come from the germline V gene (reference sequence). V lost 5 bases to trimming and J lost 0 bases; unmatched junction nucleotides: 4. The CDR3 is 15 amino acids. The CDR3 spells CTCSPRDSNYAEQFF. The DNA read from the CDR3 is TGCACCTGCAGTCCCCGGGACAGTAACTATGCT.

For this clone: Gene names are mouse gene names. The read ends 4 residues early relative to the CDR3; the germline J gene fills the gap. Additional DNA sequences in this sample encode the identical CDR3. The chain links TRBV13-2 to TRBJ2-5; D may be TRBD2 (5 bases). CDR3 length equals 14 residues. V lost 0 bases and J lost 2, with 7 bases in between. Germline lookup yields CDR1 NNHNN and CDR2 SYGAGS (reference sequence). CDR3 in amino acids: CASGDAGFQDTQYF. The sequenced CDR3 bases are TGTGCCAGCGGTGATGCTGGGTTCCAAGAC.

This clone was observed a handful of times. The germline and genes are mouse ones. The read falls 4 residues short of the CDR3 end, and the missing part is taken from the germline J gene. At the DNA level, this CDR3 is encoded by other sequences in the same sample as well. V gene TRBV19 combines with J gene TRBJ2-5; TRBD2 agrees at 8 bases. From germline, CDR1 is FNHDT and CDR2 SITEND (reference sequence). The CDR3 sequence is 13 residues long. CDR3 DNA, as far as it was read: TGTGCCAGCAGTATAGTGGGGGGGGAC. The encoded protein is CASSIVGGD. The full-length CDR3 reads as CASSIVGGDTQYF.

The sample holds a few counts of this clone. Germline and genes here are mouse. The missing CDR3 end, 3 residues past where the read stops, is filled in from the germline J gene. Other DNA sequences of this sample code for an identical CDR3. The V call is TRBV1, the J call TRBJ1-6; 7 bases agree with TRBD1. Being an ORF, TRBJ1-6 has a function that is uncertain. Germline loops: CDR1 NSQYPW, CDR2 LRSPGD (reference sequence). Trimming took 3 bases from V and 3 from J; bases not matched to a gene: 2. This CDR3 comprises 15 residues. The sequenced part of the CDR3 DNA is TGCACCTGCAGTGCCAGGGACAGCTATAATTCGCCC. As protein: CTCSARDSYNSP. The full CDR3 sequence reads CTCSARDSYNSPLYF.

In regard to this clone: Gene and germline names: mouse. Sequencing ends 4 residues short of the CDR3 end; the germline J gene provides the rest. This rearrangement joins TRBV31 to TRBJ1-2; TRBD1 agrees at 7 bases. V was pared by 2 bases and J by 4 bases, with 7 bases of the junction left unmatched. CDR1 is GKSSPN, CDR2 SITVG, per germline. CDR3 size: 14 residues. The CDR3 protein is CAWSSTGPGSDYTF. The DNA read from the CDR3 is TGTGCCTGGAGTTCGACAGGGCCGGGCTCC.